These 24 T cell receptor beta chains share one sample of origin, sequenced in a study of OX40 agonist ivuxolimab in advanced cancers. The data were produced by immunoSEQ multiplex PCR, yet TCRdb's version contains in-frame clones alone and is incomplete. Of about 21,000 clones listed, approximately 73% were seen once; the top ten hold about a tenth. The material sequenced was CD4+ or CD8+ T cells sorted from blood, taken in a trial of the OX40 agonist ivuxolimab. These receptors all stem from an adult with an advanced solid tumor such as melanoma, head and neck, liver or kidney cancer.

The CDR3 DNA reads as TGTGCCAGCAGTGCCCTAGCGGGGGGGATCACAGATACGCAGTATTTT. Translating gives CASSALAGGITDTQYF. The V gene is TRBV2, the J gene TRBJ2-3; TRBD2 matches at 12 bases. Germline lookup yields CDR1 SNHLY and CDR2 FYNNEI. The CDR3 is 16 amino acids. Trimming at V came to 4 bases and at J to 2 bases, leaving 4 bases not matched to a gene.

V usage is TRBV19 and J usage is TRBJ2-7, with D perhaps assigned TRBD1 or TRBD2 (5 bases each). The CDR3 totals 13 residues. Germline V CDR1 and CDR2: LNHDA, SQIVND (reference sequence). V was shortened by 5 bases and J by 5 bases, with 13 bases between the two germline ends. In DNA, the CDR3 is TGTGCCAGTAGTCGCCGGGACCACCACGAGCAGTACTTC. Its translation is CASSRRDHHEQYF.

V usage is TRBV5-1 and J usage is TRBJ1-1; no definite D call. V lost 5 bases and J lost 1, with 12 bases in between. The V gene's germline CDR1 is SGHRS and CDR2 YFSETQ. CDR3 length: 14 residues. This CDR3 reads CASRPELANTEAFF. In DNA form, the CDR3 reads TGCGCCAGCAGACCTGAATTAGCGAACACTGAAGCTTTCTTT.

The gene calls are TRBV7-2 and TRBJ2-2; D call uncertain. Trimming left V 3 bases short and J 2 bases short, with 10 bases between. Looked up from germline, CDR1 is SGHTA and CDR2 is FQGNSA. This CDR3 contains 15 residues. CDR3 DNA sequence: TGTGCCAGCAGCTTGCTCGGAAGTAACACCGGGGAGCTGTTTTTT. Translated: CASSLLGSNTGELFF.

This sequence joins TRBV6-1 and TRBJ2-1; the match to TRBD2 covers 8 bases. V lost 10 bases to trimming and J lost 4 bases; unmatched junction nucleotides: 12. The CDR3 is made up of 15 amino acids. Germline V gives CDR1 MNHNS, CDR2 SASEGT. CDR3 loop: CAISPGGASYNEQFF. The CDR3 DNA follows: TGTGCCATTTCACCCGGGGGGGCCTCATACAATGAGCAGTTCTTC.

The chain employs TRBV7-9 and TRBJ2-3; D perhaps matches TRBD2 (6 bases). The V gene lost 6 bases and the J gene lost 8 bases, with 21 bases spanning the gap. The CDR3 extends over 15 amino acids. CDR1 is SEHNR, CDR2 FQNEAQ, per germline (reference sequence). The CDR3 loop is CASSYRGPGEGTQYF. The CDR3, as DNA: TGTGCCAGCAGTTACAGAGGGCCGGGGGAAGGTACGCAGTATTTT.

This clone has just a few counts. For the CDR3, the DNA is TGTGCCAGCAGTTCCCGGCAGGATAATTCACCCCTCCACTTT. Encoded protein: CASSSRQDNSPLHF. The V call is TRBV6-6, the J call TRBJ1-6; D gene ambiguous. The V gene's germline CDR1 is MNHNY and CDR2 SVGAGI (reference sequence). CDR3 length: 14 residues. Trimming took off 4 bases at V and 5 bases at J, with 9 bases between the two ends.

V usage is TRBV7-9 and J usage is TRBJ2-3; D possibly corresponds to TRBD1 (5 bases). Germline CDR1 and CDR2: SEHNR and FQNEAQ (reference sequence). Between the trimmed V and J ends, which lost 2 bases and 3 bases, there was a span of 12 bases. The CDR3 is 15 residues long. The CDR3 sequence is CASSLIASGTDTQYF. In DNA form, the CDR3 reads TGTGCCAGCAGCTTAATCGCTTCAGGGACAGATACGCAGTATTTT. Based on the CDR3 plus reference TRBV7-9 and TRBJ2-3, the full variable domain is DTGVSQNPRHKITKRGQNVTFRCDPISEHNRLYWYRQTLGQGPEFLTYFQNEAQLEKSRLLSDRFSAERPKGSFSTLEIQRTEQGDSAMYLCASSLIASGTDTQYFGPGTRLTVL.

The chain couples TRBV2 to TRBJ2-7; either TRBD1 or TRBD2 may fit D (5 bases each). From germline, CDR1 is SNHLY and CDR2 FYNNEI. Trimming stripped 6 bases from V and 2 bases from J, with 14 bases between. This CDR3 is built from 14 residues. This chain's CDR3 is CASRNPGRTYEQYF. The CDR3 DNA follows: TGTGCCAGCAGGAATCCGGGACGGACCTACGAGCAGTACTTC.

The chain is built from TRBV2 and TRBJ1-1; TRBD1 agrees at 12 bases. Germline CDR1 reads SNHLY; CDR2 reads FYNNEI. The CDR3 is 17 amino acids. J lost 3 bases, V lost 6 bases, and 11 bases had no gene match. The CDR3 DNA reads as TGTGCCAGCAGATACGGGACAGGGGGCGGTTGGTACACTGAAGCTTTCTTT. Its translation: CASRYGTGGGWYTEAFF.

The chain recombines TRBV7-2 with TRBJ1-1; no definite D call. This CDR3 contains 12 residues. Germline assignment: CDR1 SGHTA and CDR2 FQGNSA. Trimming stripped 1 base from V and 10 bases from J, with 10 bases between. CDR3 sequence reads: CASSLDRGLAFF. CDR3 DNA: TGTGCCAGCAGCTTAGATCGTGGCTTAGCTTTCTTT.

The CDR3 region has the DNA TGTGCCAGCACCATCACAGGGAGAAGTCAGCCCCAGCATTTT. Its protein is CASTITGRSQPQHF. V is TRBV28 and J is TRBJ1-5, with D tentatively TRBD1 (6 bases). V gave up 7 bases and J gave up 6 bases, with 16 bases separating them. The CDR3 length is 14 residues. CDR1 and CDR2 from the germline V gene are MDHEN and SYDVKM.

This clone was found once. V usage is TRBV7-2 and J usage is TRBJ1-2, with 10 bases that match TRBD1. Germline lookup yields CDR1 SGHTA and CDR2 FQGNSA. The CDR3 contains 14 residues. V gave up 5 bases and J gave up 7 bases; unmatched junction bases: 7. In nucleotides, the CDR3 is TGTGCCAGCAGCGGACGGGACAGGGGAATTGGCTACACCTTC. As protein: CASSGRDRGIGYTF.

V and J are TRBV7-9 and TRBJ1-1; tentative D call: TRBD1 (5 bases). This CDR3 has 16 amino acids. Germline-derived CDR1 and CDR2 are SEHNR and FQNEAQ (reference sequence). V lost 2 bases and J 1 base, leaving 14 bases between the germline ends. CDR3 nucleotide sequence: TGTGCCAGCAGCTTACCGGGGCGCCGGGAGAACACTGAAGCTTTCTTT. Translating gives CASSLPGRRENTEAFF.

The gene calls are TRBV5-1 and TRBJ2-6; D is unresolved. The CDR3 consists of 16 residues. Trimming took 2 bases from V and 0 from J, leaving 9 bases between them. Germline CDR1 and CDR2: SGHRS and YFSETQ. CDR3 in amino acids: CASSFGSASGANVLTF. As DNA, the CDR3 is TGCGCCAGCAGCTTTGGTTCTGCCTCTGGGGCCAACGTCCTGACTTTC.

The V call is TRBV9, the J call TRBJ2-1, with unresolved D. This CDR3 has 14 residues. Germline-derived CDR1 and CDR2 are SGDLS and YYNGEE. V was shortened by 0 bases and J by 4 bases, with 8 bases between the two germline ends. Here the CDR3 DNA reads TGTGCCAGCAGCGTAGCGATGGGTTACAATGAGCAGTTCTTC. It translates to CASSVAMGYNEQFF.

The chain is built from TRBV5-1 and TRBJ2-5; D is unresolved. Trimming left V 0 bases short and J 4 bases short, with 7 bases between. This CDR3 spans 13 amino acids. Germline loops: CDR1 SGHRS, CDR2 YFSETQ. The CDR3 reads CASSLGVGETQYF. CDR3 nucleotides: TGCGCCAGCAGCTTGGGTGTCGGAGAGACCCAGTACTTC.

The chain carries TRBV5-8 and TRBJ1-4; the D gene is possibly TRBD1 (6 bases). CDR3 length equals 15 residues. Trimming stripped 1 base from V and 4 bases from J, with 11 bases between. CDR1 is SGHTS, CDR2 YDEGEE, per germline. CDR3 DNA sequence: TGTGCCAGCAGCTTGCAGGGGTATAATAATGAAAAACTGTTTTTT. Protein sequence: CASSLQGYNNEKLFF.

This chain links TRBV20-1 with TRBJ2-2; 9 positions agree with TRBD1. Germline V gene sequence: CDR1 DFQATT, CDR2 SNEGSKA (reference sequence). Trimming cost V 4 bases and J 13 bases; bases outside gene matches: 4. The CDR3 runs 11 residues. In nucleotides, the CDR3 is TGCAGTGCTACTGGACAGGGGAGGCTGTTTTTT. It is translated as CSATGQGRLFF.

The rearrangement links TRBV29-1 to TRBJ2-7; D may correspond to TRBD1 or TRBD2 (5 bases each). CDR1 is SQVTM, CDR2 ANQGSEA, per germline. Trimming pared 0 bases from V and 2 bases from J, leaving 5 bases between. This CDR3 is 12 amino acids long. Here the CDR3 DNA reads TGCAGCGTTGAAGAGGGGGCCTACGAGCAGTACTTC. Protein sequence: CSVEEGAYEQYF.

CDR3 sequence: CASSIEGGHGQPQHF. CDR3 nucleotide sequence: TGTGCCAGTAGTATAGAAGGAGGGCACGGGCAGCCCCAGCATTTT. The chain is built from TRBV19 and TRBJ1-5, with D hard to call. CDR1 and CDR2 from the germline V gene are LNHDA and SQIVND (reference sequence). The CDR3 length is 15 residues. Trimming left V 0 bases short and J 7 bases short, with 13 bases between.

This sequence joins TRBV19 and TRBJ2-3, with D possibly matching TRBD1 (5 bases). CDR1 LNHDA and CDR2 SQIVND come from the germline V gene (reference sequence). CDR3 length equals 15 residues. Trimming pared 1 base from V and 5 bases from J, leaving 13 bases between. CDR3 sequence (DNA): TGTGCCAGTAGTATAGGGAGCAGGGTGGTAGATACGCAGTATTTT. It encodes CASSIGSRVVDTQYF.

The chain couples TRBV2 to TRBJ1-5; D not certain. Germline V CDR1 and CDR2: SNHLY, FYNNEI. This CDR3 spans 13 amino acids. V lost 1 base to trimming and J lost 2 bases, with 3 bases between them. For the CDR3, the DNA is TGTGCCAGCAGTGAAGGGCGCAATCAGCCCCAGCATTTT. It encodes CASSEGRNQPQHF.

V is TRBV7-9 and J is TRBJ1-2, with D possibly being TRBD1 (6 bases). The CDR3 consists of 14 residues. V lost 5 bases to trimming and J lost 2 bases, with 12 bases between them. Germline values: CDR1 SEHNR, CDR2 FQNEAQ (reference sequence). The CDR3 region is CASSTQGQNYGYTF. In DNA form, the CDR3 reads TGTGCCAGCAGCACCCAGGGGCAGAACTATGGCTACACCTTC.